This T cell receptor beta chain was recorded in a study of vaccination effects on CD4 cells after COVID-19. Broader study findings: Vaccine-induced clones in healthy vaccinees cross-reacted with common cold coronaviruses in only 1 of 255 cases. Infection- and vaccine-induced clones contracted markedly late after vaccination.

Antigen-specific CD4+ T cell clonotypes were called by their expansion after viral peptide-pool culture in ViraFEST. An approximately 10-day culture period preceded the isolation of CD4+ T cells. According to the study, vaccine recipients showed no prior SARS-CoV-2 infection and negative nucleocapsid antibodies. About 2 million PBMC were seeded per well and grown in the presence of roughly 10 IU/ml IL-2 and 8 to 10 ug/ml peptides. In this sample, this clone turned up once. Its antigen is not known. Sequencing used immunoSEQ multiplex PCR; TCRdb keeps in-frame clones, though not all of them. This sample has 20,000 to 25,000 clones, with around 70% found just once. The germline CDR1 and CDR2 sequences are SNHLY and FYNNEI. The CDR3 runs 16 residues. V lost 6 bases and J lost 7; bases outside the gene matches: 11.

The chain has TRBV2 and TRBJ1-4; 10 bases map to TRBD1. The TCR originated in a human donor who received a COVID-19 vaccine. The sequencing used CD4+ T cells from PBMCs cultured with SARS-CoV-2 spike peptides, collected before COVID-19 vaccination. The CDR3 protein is CASSEATGGGSEKLFF. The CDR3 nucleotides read TGTGCCAGCAGCGAGGCGACAGGGGGCGGCAGTGAAAAACTGTTTTTT.